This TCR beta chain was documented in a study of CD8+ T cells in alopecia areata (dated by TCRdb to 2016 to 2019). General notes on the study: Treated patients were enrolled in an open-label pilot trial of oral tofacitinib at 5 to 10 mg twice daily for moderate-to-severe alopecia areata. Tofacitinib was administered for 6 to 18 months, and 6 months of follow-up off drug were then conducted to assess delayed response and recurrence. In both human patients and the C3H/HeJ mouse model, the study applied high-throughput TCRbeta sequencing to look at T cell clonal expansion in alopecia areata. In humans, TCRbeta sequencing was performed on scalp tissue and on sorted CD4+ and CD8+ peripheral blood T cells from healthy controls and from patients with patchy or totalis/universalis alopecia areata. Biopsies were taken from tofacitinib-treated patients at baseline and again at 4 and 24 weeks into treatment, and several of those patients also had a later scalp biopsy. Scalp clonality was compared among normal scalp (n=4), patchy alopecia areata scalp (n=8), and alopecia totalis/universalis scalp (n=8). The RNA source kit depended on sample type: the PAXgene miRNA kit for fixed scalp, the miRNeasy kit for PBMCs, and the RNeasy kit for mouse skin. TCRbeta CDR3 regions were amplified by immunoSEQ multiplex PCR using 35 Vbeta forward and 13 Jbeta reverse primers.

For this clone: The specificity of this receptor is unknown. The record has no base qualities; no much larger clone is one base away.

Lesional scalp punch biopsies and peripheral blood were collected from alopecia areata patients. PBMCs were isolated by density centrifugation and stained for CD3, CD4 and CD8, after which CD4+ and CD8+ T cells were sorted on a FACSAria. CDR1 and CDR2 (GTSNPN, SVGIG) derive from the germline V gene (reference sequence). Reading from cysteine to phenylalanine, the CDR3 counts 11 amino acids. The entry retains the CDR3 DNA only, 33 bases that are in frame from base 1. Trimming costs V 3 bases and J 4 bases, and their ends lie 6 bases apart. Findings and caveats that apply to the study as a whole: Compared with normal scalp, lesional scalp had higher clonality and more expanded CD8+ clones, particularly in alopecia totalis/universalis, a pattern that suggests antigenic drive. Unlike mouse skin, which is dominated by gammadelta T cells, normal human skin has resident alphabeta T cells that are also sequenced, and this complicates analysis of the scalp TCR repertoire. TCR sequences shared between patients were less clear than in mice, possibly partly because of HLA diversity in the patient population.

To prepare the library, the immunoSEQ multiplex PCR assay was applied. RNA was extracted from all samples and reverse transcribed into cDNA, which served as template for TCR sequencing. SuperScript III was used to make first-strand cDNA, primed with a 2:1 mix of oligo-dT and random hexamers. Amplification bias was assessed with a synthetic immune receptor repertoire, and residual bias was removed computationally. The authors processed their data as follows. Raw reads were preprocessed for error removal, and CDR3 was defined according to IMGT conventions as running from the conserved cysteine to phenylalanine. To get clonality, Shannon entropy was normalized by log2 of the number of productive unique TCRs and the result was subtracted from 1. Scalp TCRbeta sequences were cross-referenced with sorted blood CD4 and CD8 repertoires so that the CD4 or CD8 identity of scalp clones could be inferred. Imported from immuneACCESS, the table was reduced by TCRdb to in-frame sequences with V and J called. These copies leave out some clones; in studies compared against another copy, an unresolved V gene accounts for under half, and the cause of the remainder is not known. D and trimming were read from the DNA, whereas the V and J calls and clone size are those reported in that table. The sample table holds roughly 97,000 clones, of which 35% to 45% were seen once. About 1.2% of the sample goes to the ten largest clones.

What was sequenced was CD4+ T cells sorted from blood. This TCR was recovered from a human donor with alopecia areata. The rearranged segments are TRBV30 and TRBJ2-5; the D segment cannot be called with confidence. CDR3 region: CAWRAPETQYF. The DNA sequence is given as TGTGCCTGGAGGGCCCCAGAGACCCAGTACTTC.